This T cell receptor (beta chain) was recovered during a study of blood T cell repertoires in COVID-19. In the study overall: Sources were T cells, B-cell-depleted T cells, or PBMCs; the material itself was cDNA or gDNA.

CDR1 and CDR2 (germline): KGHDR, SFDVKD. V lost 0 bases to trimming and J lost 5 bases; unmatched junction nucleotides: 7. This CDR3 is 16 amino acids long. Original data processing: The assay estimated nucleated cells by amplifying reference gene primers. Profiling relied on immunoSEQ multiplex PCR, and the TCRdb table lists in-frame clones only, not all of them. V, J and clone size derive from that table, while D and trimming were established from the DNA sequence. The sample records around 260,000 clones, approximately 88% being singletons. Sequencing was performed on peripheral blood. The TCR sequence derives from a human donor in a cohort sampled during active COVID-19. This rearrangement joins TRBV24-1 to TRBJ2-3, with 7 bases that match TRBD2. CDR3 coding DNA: TGTGCCACCAGTGATTTGGGAGGGAGGGCCAAAGATACGCAGTATTTT. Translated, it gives CATSDLGGRAKDTQYF.